This T cell receptor beta chain originates from a study of blood T cell repertoires in COVID-19. Study details: T cells, B-cell-depleted T cells, or PBMCs supplied cDNA or gDNA.

CDR3 length: 15 amino acids. Germline V gene sequence: CDR1 SGHKS, CDR2 YYEKEE (reference sequence). Trimming took off 2 bases at V and 0 bases at J, with 8 bases between the two ends. In the original workflow: From reference gene primer amplification, estimates of nucleated cell counts were derived. Produced via immunoSEQ multiplex PCR; TCRdb's table is partial and in-frame only. D and trimming were read from the DNA, whereas the V and J calls and clone size are those reported in that table. The profile shows about 37,000 clones, 75% to 95% of them singletons. The sample was peripheral blood. This sequence originates from a woman of 80 years or more with acute or convalescent COVID-19. This chain uses TRBV5-5 with TRBJ2-2; weak D call: TRBD1 (6 bases). The chain's CDR3 is CASSLGGSNTGELFF. The CDR3 coding sequence is TGTGCCAGCAGCTTAGGGGGATCGAACACCGGGGAGCTGTTTTTT.